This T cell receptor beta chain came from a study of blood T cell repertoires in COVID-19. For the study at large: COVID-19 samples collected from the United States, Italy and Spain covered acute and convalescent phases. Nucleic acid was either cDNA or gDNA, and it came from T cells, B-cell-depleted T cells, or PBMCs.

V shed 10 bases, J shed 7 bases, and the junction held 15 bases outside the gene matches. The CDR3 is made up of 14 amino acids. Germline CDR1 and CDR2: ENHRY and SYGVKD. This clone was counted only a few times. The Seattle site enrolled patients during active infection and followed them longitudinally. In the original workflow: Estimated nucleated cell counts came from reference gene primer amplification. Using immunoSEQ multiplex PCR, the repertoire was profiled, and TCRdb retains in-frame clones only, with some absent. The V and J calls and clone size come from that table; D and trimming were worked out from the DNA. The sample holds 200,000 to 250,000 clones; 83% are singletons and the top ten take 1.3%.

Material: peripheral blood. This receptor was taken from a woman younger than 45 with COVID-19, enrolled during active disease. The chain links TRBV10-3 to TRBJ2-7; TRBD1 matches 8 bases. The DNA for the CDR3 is TGTGCCACTCAGAGGGGGCAGGGGGCGGAAGAGCAGTACTTC. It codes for CATQRGQGAEEQYF.